What follows is one TCR beta chain and its context. What it binds is not known. These data originate in a study of cytomegalovirus exposure and HLA in healthy donors. Study-wide points: It was reported in a later analysis that an Asian-associated ancestry cluster showed fewer N-insertions than the 666-donor mean. Later analysis showed TCR association rates varying by HLA locus, highest for DRB1 and lowest for HLA-C. Across all donors, roughly uniform sequencing depth was an assumption of the presence/absence analyses.

The CDR3 length is 13 residues. Germline values: CDR1 MNHEY, CDR2 SVGAGI. The V gene lost 5 bases and the J gene lost 6 bases, with 13 bases spanning the gap. Primers: 60 Vbeta forward and 13 Jbeta reverse. Using immunoSEQ multiplex PCR, the repertoire was profiled, and TCRdb retains in-frame clones only, with some absent. The data contain tens of thousands of clones, about three quarters of them seen just once; the ten biggest clones take up roughly an eighth. This chain links TRBV6-5 with TRBJ1-2, with D possibly TRBD1 on 6 matching bases. The clonotype was recovered from a woman between 40 and 50 years old in good health and CMV-seropositive. Sequences were obtained from PBMCs. The CDR3 sequence: CASSRAQGNGYTF. In DNA form, the CDR3 reads TGTGCCAGCAGTCGAGCGCAGGGGAATGGCTACACCTTC.